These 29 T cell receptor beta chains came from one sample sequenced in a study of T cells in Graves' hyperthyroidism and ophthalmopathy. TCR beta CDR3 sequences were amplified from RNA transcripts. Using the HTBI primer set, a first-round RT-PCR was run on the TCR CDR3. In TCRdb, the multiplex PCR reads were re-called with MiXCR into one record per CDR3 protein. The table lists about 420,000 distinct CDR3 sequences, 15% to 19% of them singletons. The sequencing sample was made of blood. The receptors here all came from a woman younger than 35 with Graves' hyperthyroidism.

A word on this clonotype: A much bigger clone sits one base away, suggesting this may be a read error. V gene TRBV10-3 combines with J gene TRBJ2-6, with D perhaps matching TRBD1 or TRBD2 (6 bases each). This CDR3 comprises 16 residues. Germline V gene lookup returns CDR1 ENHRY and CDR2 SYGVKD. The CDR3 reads CAISEGGGPGANALTF. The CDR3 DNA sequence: TGTGCCATCAGTGAAGGAGGGGGACCTGGGGCCAACGCCCTGACTTTC.

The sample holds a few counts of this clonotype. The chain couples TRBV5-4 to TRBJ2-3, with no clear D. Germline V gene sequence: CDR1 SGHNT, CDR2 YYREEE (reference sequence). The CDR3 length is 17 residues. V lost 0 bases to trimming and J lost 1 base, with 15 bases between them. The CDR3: CASSLGGNYARTDTQYF. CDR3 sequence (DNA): TGTGCCAGCAGCTTGGGTGGCAACTACGCGCGCACAGATACGCAGTATTTT.

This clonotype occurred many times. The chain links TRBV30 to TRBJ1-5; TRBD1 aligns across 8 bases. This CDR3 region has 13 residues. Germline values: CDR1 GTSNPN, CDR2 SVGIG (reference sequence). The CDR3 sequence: CAADRVRGQPQHF. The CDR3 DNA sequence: TGTGCAGCGGACAGGGTGAGGGGCCAGCCCCAGCATTTT.

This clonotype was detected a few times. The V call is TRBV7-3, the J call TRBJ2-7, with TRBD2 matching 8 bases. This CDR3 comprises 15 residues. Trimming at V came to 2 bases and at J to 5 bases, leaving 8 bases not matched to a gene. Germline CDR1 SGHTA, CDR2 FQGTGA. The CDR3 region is CASSLSAGDVNEQYF. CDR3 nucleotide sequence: TGTGCCAGCAGCTTATCAGCGGGAGATGTTAACGAGCAGTACTTC.

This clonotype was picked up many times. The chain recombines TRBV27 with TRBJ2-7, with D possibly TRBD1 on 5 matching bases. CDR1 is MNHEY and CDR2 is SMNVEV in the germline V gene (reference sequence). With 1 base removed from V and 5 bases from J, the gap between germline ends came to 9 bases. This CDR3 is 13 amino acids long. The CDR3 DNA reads TGTGCCAGCAGTTTATTCAGGGATAACGAGCAGTACTTC. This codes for CASSLFRDNEQYF.

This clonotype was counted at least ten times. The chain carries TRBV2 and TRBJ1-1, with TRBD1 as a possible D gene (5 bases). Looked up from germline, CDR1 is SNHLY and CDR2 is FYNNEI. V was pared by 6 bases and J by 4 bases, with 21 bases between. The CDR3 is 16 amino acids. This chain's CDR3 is CASRDGGGPRATEAFF. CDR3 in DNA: TGTGCCAGCAGGGATGGGGGGGGACCTCGGGCCACTGAAGCTTTCTTT.

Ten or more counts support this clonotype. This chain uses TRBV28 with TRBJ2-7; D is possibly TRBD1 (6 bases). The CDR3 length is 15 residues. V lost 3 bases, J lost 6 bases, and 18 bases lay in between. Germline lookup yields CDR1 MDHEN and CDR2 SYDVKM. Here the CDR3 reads CASSFAGAPSGEQYF. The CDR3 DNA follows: TGTGCCAGCAGTTTTGCAGGGGCCCCGTCCGGCGAGCAGTACTTC.

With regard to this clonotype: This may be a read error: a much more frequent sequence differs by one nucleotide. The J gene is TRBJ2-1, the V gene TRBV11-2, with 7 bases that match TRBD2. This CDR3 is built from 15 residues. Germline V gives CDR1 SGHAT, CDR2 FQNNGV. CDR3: CASSLRETLLNEQLF. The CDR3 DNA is TGTGCCAGCAGCTTGCGGGAGACCCTTCTCAATGAGCAGCTCTTC.

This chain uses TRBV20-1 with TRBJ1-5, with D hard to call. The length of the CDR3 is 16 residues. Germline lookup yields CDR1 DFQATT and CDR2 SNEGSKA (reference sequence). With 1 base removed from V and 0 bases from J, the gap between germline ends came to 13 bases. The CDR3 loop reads CSARAGWSDSNQPQHF. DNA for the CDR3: TGCAGTGCTAGAGCGGGGTGGTCAGATAGCAATCAGCCCCAGCATTTT.

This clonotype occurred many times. The CDR3 is CASSQGTEQYF. The CDR3, as DNA: TGTGCCAGCAGTCAAGGAACCGAGCAGTACTTC. V is TRBV6-1 and J is TRBJ2-7; D gene unclear. The ends were cut back, 5 bases at V and 6 bases at J, with 8 bases in the middle. The CDR3 has 11 amino acids. CDR1 is MNHNS, CDR2 SASEGT, per germline.

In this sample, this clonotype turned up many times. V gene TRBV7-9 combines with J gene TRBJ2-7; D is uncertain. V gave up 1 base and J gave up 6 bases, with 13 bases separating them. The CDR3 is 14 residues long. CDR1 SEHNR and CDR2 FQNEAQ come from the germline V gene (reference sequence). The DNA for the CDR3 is TGTGCCAGCAGCTTAGGGACCCTTCTTGCCGAGCAGTACTTC. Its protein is CASSLGTLLAEQYF.

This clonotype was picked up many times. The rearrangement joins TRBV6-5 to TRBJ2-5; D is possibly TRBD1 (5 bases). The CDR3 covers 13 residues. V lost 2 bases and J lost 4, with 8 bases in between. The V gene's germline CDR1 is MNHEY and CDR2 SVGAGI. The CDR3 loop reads CASSYDRGETQYF. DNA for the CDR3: TGTGCCAGCAGTTACGACAGAGGAGAGACCCAGTACTTC.

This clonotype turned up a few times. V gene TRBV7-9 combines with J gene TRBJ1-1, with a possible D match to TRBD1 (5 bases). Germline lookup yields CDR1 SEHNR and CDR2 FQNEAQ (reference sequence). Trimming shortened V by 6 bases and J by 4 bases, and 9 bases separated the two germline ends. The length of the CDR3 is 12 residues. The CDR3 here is CASRRGPTEAFF. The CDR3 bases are TGTGCCAGCAGGAGGGGACCCACTGAAGCTTTCTTT.

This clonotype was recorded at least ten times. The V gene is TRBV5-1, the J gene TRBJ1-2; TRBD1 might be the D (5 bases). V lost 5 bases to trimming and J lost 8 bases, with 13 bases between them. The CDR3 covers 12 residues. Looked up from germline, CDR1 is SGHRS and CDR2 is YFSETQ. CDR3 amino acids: CASRGYRGGYTF. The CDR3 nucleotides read TGCGCCAGCAGAGGTTACCGGGGGGGCTACACCTTC. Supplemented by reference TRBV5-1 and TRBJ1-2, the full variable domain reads KAGVTQTPRYLIKTRGQQVTLSCSPISGHRSVSWYQQTPGQGLQFLFEYFSETQRNKGNFPGRFSGRQFSNSRSEMNVSTLELGDSALYLCASRGYRGGYTFGSGTRLTVV.

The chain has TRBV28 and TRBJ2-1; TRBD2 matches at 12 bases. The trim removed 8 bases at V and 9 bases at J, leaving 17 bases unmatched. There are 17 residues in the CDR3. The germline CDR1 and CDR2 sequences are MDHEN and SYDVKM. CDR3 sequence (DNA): TGTGCCAGCTGCAGGCTAGCGGGGGGGCGGGCGTTTCGTGAGCAGTTCTTC. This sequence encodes CASCRLAGGRAFREQFF. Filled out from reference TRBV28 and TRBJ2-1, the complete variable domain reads DVKVTQSSRYLVKRTGEKVFLECVQDMDHENMFWYRQDPGLGLRLIYFSYDVKMKEKGDIPEGYSVSREKKERFSLILESASTNQTSMYLCASCRLAGGRAFREQFFGPGTRLTVL.

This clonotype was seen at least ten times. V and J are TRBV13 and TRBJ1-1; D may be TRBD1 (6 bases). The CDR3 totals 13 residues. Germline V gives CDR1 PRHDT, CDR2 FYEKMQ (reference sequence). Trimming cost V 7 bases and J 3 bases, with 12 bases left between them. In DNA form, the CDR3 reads TGTGCCAGCACCGGGAAGGGGGACACTGAAGCTTTCTTT. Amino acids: CASTGKGDTEAFF.

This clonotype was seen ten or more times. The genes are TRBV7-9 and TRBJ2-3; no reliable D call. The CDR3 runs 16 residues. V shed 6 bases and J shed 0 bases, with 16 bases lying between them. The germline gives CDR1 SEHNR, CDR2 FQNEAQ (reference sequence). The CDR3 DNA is TGTGCCAGCAGGACCGGCGGTGGATCTAGCACAGATACGCAGTATTTT. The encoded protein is CASRTGGGSSTDTQYF.

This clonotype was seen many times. CDR3 sequence: CAITWGGDGNDEQYF. DNA of the CDR3: TGTGCCATCACCTGGGGGGGGGATGGGAACGACGAGCAGTACTTC. The rearrangement links TRBV10-3 to TRBJ2-7; 7 nucleotides line up with TRBD2. Trimming took 7 bases from V and 5 from J; bases not matched to a gene: 14. The CDR3 spans 15 residues. CDR1 is ENHRY and CDR2 is SYGVKD in the germline V gene.

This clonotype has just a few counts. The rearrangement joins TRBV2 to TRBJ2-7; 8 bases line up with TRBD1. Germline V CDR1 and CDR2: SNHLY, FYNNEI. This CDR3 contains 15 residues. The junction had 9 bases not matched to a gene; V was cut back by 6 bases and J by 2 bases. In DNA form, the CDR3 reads TGTGCCAGCAGCCTGGGGCAGGGGGCGGCCTACGAGCAGTACTTC. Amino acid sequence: CASSLGQGAAYEQYF.

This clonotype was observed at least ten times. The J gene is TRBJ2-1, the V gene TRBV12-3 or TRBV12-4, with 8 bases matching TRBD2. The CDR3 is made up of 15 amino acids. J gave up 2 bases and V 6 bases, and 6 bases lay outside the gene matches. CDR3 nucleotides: TGTGCCAGCAGCCGAGCGGGAGTGCCCTACAATGAGCAGTTCTTC. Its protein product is CASSRAGVPYNEQFF.

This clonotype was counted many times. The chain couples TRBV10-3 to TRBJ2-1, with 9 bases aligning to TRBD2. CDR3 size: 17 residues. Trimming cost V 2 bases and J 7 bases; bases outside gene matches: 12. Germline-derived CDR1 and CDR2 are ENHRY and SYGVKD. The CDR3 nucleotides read TGTGCCATCAGTGAGCGGGATCGAGCGGGGGGCGTTAATGAGCAGTTCTTC. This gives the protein CAISERDRAGGVNEQFF.

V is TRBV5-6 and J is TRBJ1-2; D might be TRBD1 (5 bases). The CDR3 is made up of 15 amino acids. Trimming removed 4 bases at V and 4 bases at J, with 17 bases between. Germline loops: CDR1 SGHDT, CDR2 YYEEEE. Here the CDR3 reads CASSLIQGSSYGYTF. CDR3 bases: TGTGCCAGCAGCCTCATTCAGGGATCCTCCTATGGCTACACCTTC. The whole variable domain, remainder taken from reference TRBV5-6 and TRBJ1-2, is DAGVTQSPTHLIKTRGQQVTLRCSPKSGHDTVSWYQQALGQGPQFIFQYYEEEERQRGNFPDRFSGHQFPNYSSELNVNALLLGDSALYLCASSLIQGSSYGYTFGSGTRLTVV.

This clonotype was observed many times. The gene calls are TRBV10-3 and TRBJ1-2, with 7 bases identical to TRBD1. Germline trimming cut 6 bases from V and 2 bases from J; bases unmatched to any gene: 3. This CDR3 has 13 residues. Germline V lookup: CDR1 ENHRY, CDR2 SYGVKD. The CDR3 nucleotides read TGTGCCATCAGCGGGGACAGAAACTATGGCTACACCTTC. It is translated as CAISGDRNYGYTF.

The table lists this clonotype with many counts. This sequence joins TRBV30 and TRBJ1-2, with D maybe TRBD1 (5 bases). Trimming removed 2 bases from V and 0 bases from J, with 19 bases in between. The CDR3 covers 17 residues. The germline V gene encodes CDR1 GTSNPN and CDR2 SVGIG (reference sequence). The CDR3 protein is CAWSRGQGPSTNYGYTF. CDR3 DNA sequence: TGTGCCTGGAGTAGGGGCCAAGGGCCCTCTACTAACTATGGCTACACCTTC.

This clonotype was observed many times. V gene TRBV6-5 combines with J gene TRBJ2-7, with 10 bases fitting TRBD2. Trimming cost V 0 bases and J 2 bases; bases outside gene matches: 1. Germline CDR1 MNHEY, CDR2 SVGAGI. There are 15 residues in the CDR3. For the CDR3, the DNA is TGTGCCAGCAGTTACTCCCTAGCGGGAGCCTACGAGCAGTACTTC. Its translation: CASSYSLAGAYEQYF.

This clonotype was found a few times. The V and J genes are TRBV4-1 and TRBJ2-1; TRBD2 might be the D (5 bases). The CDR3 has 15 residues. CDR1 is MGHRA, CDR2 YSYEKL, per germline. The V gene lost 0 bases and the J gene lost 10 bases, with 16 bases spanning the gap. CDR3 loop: CASSQEGLATYEQFF. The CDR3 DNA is TGCGCCAGCAGCCAAGAAGGGCTAGCTACTTACGAGCAGTTCTTC.

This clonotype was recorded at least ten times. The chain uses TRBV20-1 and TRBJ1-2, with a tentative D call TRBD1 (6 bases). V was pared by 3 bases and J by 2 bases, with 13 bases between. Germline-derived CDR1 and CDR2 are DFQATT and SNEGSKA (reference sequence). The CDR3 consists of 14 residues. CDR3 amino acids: CSAREGGRNYGYTF. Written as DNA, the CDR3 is TGCAGTGCTAGGGAGGGGGGGAGGAACTATGGCTACACCTTC.

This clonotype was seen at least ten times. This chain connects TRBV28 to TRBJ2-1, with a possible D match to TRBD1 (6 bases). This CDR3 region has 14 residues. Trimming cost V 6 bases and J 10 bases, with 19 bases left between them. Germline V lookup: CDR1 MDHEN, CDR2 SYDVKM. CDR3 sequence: CASSPPQGRQEQFF. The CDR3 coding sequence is TGTGCCAGCAGCCCCCCCCAGGGGCGCCAGGAGCAGTTCTTC.

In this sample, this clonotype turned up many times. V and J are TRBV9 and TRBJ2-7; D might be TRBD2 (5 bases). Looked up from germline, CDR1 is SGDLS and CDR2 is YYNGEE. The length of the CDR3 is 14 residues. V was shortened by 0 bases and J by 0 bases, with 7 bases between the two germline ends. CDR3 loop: CASSVGGRSYEQYF. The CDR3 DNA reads TGTGCCAGCAGCGTAGGCGGGCGCTCCTACGAGCAGTACTTC.